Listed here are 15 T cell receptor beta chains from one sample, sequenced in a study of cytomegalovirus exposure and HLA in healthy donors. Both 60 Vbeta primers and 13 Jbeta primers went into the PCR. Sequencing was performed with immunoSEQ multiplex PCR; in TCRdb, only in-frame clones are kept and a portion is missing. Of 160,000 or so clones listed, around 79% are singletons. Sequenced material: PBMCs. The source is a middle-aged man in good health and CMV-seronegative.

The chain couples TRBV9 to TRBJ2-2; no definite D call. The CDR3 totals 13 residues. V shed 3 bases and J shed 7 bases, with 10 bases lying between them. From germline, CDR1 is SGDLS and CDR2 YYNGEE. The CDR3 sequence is CASSGARSGELFF. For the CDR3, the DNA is TGTGCCAGCAGCGGAGCTCGTAGCGGGGAGCTGTTTTTT.

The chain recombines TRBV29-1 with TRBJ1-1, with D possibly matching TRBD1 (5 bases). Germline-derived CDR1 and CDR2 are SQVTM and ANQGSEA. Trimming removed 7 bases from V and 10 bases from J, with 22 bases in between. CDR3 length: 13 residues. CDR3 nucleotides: TGCAGCGCCAAAAATCAGGGTACAACAGGAGCTTTCTTT. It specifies CSAKNQGTTGAFF.

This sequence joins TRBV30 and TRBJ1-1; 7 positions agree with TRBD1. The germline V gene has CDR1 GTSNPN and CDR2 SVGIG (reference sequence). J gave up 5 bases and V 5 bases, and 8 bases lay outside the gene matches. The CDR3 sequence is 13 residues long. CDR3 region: CAWAQGVETEAFF. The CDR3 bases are TGTGCCTGGGCCCAGGGGGTGGAAACTGAAGCTTTCTTT. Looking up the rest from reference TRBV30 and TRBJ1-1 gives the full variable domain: SQTIHQWPATLVQPVGSPLSLECTVEGTSNPNLYWYRQAAGRGLQLLFYSVGIGQISSEVPQNLSASRPQDRQFILSSKKLLLSDSGFYLCAWAQGVETEAFFGQGTRLTVV.

The CDR3, as DNA: TGTGCCAGCAGCGCCCCTCGCGGGGGGGGCGTTGTCGGGGAGCTGTTTTTT. It translates to CASSAPRGGGVVGELFF. The gene calls are TRBV9 and TRBJ2-2; 9 bases match TRBD2. The V gene's germline CDR1 is SGDLS and CDR2 YYNGEE. V shed 3 bases, J shed 7 bases, and the junction held 13 bases outside the gene matches. The CDR3 spans 17 residues.

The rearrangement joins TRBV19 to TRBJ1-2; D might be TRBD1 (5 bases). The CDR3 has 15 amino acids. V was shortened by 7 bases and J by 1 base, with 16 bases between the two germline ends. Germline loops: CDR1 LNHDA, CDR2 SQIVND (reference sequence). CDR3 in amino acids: CASMGSQGFNYGYTF. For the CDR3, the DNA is TGTGCCAGTATGGGAAGCCAGGGTTTTAACTATGGCTACACCTTC. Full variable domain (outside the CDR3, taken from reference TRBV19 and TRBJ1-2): DGGITQSPKYLFRKEGQNVTLSCEQNLNHDAMYWYRQDPGQGLRLIYYSQIVNDFQKGDIAEGYSVSREKKESFPLTVTSAQKNPTAFYLCASMGSQGFNYGYTFGSGTRLTVV.

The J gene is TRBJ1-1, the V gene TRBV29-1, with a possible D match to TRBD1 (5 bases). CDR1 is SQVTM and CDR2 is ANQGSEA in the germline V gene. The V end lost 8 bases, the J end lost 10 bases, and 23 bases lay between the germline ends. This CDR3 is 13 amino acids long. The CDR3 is CSCDREANYVAFF. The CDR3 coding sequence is TGCAGCTGCGACAGAGAGGCGAACTACGTAGCTTTCTTT.

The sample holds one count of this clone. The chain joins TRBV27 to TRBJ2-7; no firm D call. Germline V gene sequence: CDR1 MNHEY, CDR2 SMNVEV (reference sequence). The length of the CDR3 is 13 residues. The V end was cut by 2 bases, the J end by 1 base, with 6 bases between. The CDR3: CASSLAESYEQYF. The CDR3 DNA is TGTGCCAGCAGTTTAGCAGAATCCTACGAGCAGTACTTC.

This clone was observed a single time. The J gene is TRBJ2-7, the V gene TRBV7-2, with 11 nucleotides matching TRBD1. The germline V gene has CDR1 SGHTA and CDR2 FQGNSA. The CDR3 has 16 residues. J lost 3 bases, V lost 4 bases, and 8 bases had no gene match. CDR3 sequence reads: CASSSRVGQGGYEQYF. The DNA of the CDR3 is TGTGCCAGCAGCTCGCGGGTGGGACAGGGGGGCTACGAGCAGTACTTC.

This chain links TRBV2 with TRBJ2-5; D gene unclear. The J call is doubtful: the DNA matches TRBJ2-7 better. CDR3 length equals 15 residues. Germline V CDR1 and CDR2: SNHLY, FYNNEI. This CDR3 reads CASSDFREEIYEQYF. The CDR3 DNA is TGTGCCAGCAGTGATTTTAGAGAGGAAATCTACGAGCAGTACTTC.

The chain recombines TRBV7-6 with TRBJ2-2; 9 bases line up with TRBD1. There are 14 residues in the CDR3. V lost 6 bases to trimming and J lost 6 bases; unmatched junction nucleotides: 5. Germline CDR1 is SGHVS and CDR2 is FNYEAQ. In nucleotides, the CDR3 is TGTGCCAGCAGTTCGGGGACAGGGCCCGGGGAGCTGTTTTTT. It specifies CASSSGTGPGELFF.

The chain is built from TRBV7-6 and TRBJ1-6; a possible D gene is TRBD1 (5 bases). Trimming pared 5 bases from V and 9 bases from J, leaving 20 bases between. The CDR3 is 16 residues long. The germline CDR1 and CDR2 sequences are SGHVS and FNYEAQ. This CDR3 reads CASSIERGGFTSPLHF. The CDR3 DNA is TGTGCCAGCAGCATAGAAAGGGGAGGTTTCACTTCACCCCTCCACTTT.

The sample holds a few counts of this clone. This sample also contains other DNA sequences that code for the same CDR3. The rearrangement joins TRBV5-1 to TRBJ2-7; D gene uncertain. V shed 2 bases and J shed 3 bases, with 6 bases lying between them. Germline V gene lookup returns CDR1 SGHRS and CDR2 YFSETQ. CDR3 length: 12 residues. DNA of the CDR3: TGCGCCAGCAGCTTTAACAGCTACGAGCAGTACTTC. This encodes CASSFNSYEQYF.

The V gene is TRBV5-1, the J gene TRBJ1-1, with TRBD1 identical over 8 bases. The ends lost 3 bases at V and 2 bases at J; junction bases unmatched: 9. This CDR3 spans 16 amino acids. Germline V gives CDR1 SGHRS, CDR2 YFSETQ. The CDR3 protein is CASSWNGQGGNTEAFF. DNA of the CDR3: TGCGCCAGCAGCTGGAATGGACAGGGTGGTAACACTGAAGCTTTCTTT.

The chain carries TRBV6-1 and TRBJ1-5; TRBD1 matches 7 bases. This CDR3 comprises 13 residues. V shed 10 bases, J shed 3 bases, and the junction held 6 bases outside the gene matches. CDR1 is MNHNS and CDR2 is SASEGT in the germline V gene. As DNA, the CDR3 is TGTGCCACCTGGACAGGCACCAATCAGCCCCAGCATTTT. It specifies CATWTGTNQPQHF.

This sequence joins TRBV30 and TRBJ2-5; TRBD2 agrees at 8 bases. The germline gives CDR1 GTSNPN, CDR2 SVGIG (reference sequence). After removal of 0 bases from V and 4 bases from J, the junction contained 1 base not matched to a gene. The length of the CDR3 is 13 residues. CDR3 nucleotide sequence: TGTGCCTGGAGTGTACGGGGGGGAGAGACCCAGTACTTC. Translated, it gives CAWSVRGGETQYF. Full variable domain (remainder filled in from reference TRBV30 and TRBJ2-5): SQTIHQWPATLVQPVGSPLSLECTVEGTSNPNLYWYRQAAGRGLQLLFYSVGIGQISSEVPQNLSASRPQDRQFILSSKKLLLSDSGFYLCAWSVRGGETQYFGPGTRLLVL.